One sample yielded the 18 T cell receptor beta chains listed below, sequenced in a study of blood T cell repertoires in COVID-19. TCRdb's copy holds only in-frame clones and misses some; the assay was immunoSEQ multiplex PCR. The sample lists 81,000 or so clones; roughly 90% were seen once. Sequencing used peripheral blood. Source of these receptors: a man in his 70s with active or convalescent COVID-19.

The rearrangement joins TRBV5-6 to TRBJ1-1; no firm D call. This CDR3 has 15 amino acids. The germline V gene has CDR1 SGHDT and CDR2 YYEEEE. Trimming took 0 bases from V and 0 from J, leaving 9 bases between them. In DNA, the CDR3 is TGTGCCAGCAGCTTGGGTCGAAACATGAACACTGAAGCTTTCTTT. This encodes CASSLGRNMNTEAFF.

The V and J genes are TRBV27 and TRBJ2-7, with D maybe TRBD2 (7 bases). CDR1 is MNHEY and CDR2 is SMNVEV in the germline V gene (reference sequence). The CDR3 extends over 14 amino acids. V was clipped by 5 bases and J by 5 bases, with 16 bases between them. The chain's CDR3 is CASSPTSRGDEQYF. In DNA form, the CDR3 reads TGTGCCAGCAGTCCGACTAGCAGGGGAGACGAGCAGTACTTC.

The J gene is TRBJ2-5, the V gene TRBV6-2 or TRBV6-3, with 11 bases fitting TRBD1. The CDR3 consists of 15 residues. Trimming at V came to 5 bases and at J to 4 bases, leaving 6 bases not matched to a gene. Germline V gene data show CDR1 as MNHEY and CDR2 as SVGEGT. CDR3 DNA sequence: TGTGCCAGCAGTCTCCCGGGACAGGGGGGAGAGACCCAGTACTTC. Amino acids: CASSLPGQGGETQYF.

The chain links TRBV5-1 to TRBJ2-2; a weak D match, TRBD1 (5 bases). From germline, CDR1 is SGHRS and CDR2 YFSETQ. The V end was cut by 0 bases, the J end by 4 bases, with 13 bases between. This CDR3 contains 16 residues. CDR3 sequence reads: CASSLVPGWSTGELFF. The CDR3 coding sequence is TGCGCCAGCAGCTTGGTCCCAGGGTGGAGCACCGGGGAGCTGTTTTTT.

The chain employs TRBV12-2 and TRBJ2-7; TRBD2 is the table's D call, not checked against the DNA. TRBV12-2 is given as a pseudogene. The CDR3 extends over 17 amino acids. The CDR3 region has the DNA TGTGCAAGTCGCCGTCGGGTTGTTTGGCAGAGGGCCTACGAGCAGTACTTC. Translated: CASRRRVVWQRAYEQYF.

The J gene is TRBJ1-1, the V gene TRBV10-3; D gene unclear. Germline loops: CDR1 ENHRY, CDR2 SYGVKD. Trimming took 0 bases from V and 8 from J, leaving 10 bases between them. This CDR3 has 13 residues. CDR3 in amino acids: CAISESTGGEAFF. CDR3 bases: TGTGCCATCAGTGAGTCGACGGGAGGGGAAGCTTTCTTT.

V usage is TRBV28 and J usage is TRBJ1-5; possible D gene TRBD1, 6 bases. Trimming stripped 4 bases from V and 3 bases from J, with 10 bases between. Looked up from germline, CDR1 is MDHEN and CDR2 is SYDVKM. The CDR3 covers 14 residues. For the CDR3, the DNA is TGTGCCAGCAGTTCAGGACAGCTCAATCAGCCCCAGCATTTT. This gives the protein CASSSGQLNQPQHF. The whole variable domain, filled in from reference TRBV28 and TRBJ1-5, reads DVKVTQSSRYLVKRTGEKVFLECVQDMDHENMFWYRQDPGLGLRLIYFSYDVKMKEKGDIPEGYSVSREKKERFSLILESASTNQTSMYLCASSSGQLNQPQHFGDGTRLSIL.

V and J are TRBV5-1 and TRBJ2-2; TRBD1 agrees at 8 bases. Germline V CDR1 and CDR2: SGHRS, YFSETQ. This CDR3 is built from 15 residues. V gave up 2 bases and J gave up 1 base; unmatched junction bases: 1. CDR3 loop: CASSFDRGNTGELFF. DNA for the CDR3: TGCGCCAGCAGCTTCGACAGGGGGAACACCGGGGAGCTGTTTTTT.

CDR3 loop: CASSRHTVGAGNTGELFF. CDR3 bases: TGCGCCAGCAGCCGACATACAGTTGGGGCAGGGAACACCGGGGAGCTGTTTTTT. The chain employs TRBV5-1 and TRBJ2-2, with D perhaps TRBD1 (5 bases). The germline gives CDR1 SGHRS, CDR2 YFSETQ. Trimming took off 4 bases at V and 1 base at J, with 20 bases between the two ends. This CDR3 spans 18 amino acids.

This clone appeared once. V is TRBV9 and J is TRBJ2-7; tentative D call: TRBD2 (5 bases). Germline V gene sequence: CDR1 SGDLS, CDR2 YYNGEE. There are 14 residues in the CDR3. The ends were cut back, 0 bases at V and 2 bases at J, with 9 bases in the middle. CDR3 loop: CASSVELVPYEQYF. The DNA for the CDR3 is TGTGCCAGCAGCGTAGAACTAGTCCCCTACGAGCAGTACTTC.

Worth noting for this clone: The junction shows a germline mismatch at one end, possibly a read error. The CDR3 protein is CVSSVEPSGTEAFF. CDR3 sequence (DNA): TGTGTCAGCAGCGTAGAACCTTCAGGTACTGAAGCTTTCTTT. The chain employs TRBV9 and TRBJ1-1; no clear D. The CDR3 has 14 residues. Germline V lookup: CDR1 SGDLS, CDR2 YYNGEE.

This chain uses TRBV29-1 with TRBJ1-1, with 7 bases fitting TRBD1. CDR1 is SQVTM, CDR2 ANQGSEA, per germline. The V and J ends lost 3 bases and 12 bases, in that order; junction bases with no gene match: 7. The CDR3 totals 11 residues. This CDR3 is CSVDYGQVPFF. CDR3 bases: TGCAGCGTTGATTATGGACAGGTCCCTTTCTTT.

This clone was counted between two and nine times. The genes are TRBV6-1 and TRBJ1-5, with D uncertain. CDR3 length: 12 amino acids. Germline CDR1 MNHNS, CDR2 SASEGT. V gave up 2 bases and J gave up 7 bases, with 6 bases separating them. The chain's CDR3 is CASSESSQPQHF. CDR3 coding DNA: TGTGCCAGCAGTGAAAGTAGCCAGCCCCAGCATTTT.

This clone was seen a single time. The rearrangement uses TRBV3-1 (or the pseudogene TRBV3-2) and TRBJ2-3; a weak D match, TRBD2 (6 bases). Germline CDR1 LGHDT, CDR2 YNNKEL (reference sequence). This CDR3 has 14 amino acids. Trimming shortened V by 0 bases and J by 4 bases, and 8 bases separated the two germline ends. Here the CDR3 reads CASSQDSGADTQYF. CDR3 in DNA: TGTGCCAGCAGCCAAGATTCGGGGGCAGATACGCAGTATTTT.

This rearrangement joins TRBV29-1 to TRBJ1-4; TRBD1 aligns across 8 bases. J lost 5 bases, V lost 7 bases, and 3 bases had no gene match. The germline V gene has CDR1 SQVTM and CDR2 ANQGSEA. The CDR3 length is 12 residues. This CDR3 is CSAWTGNEKLFF. As DNA, the CDR3 is TGCAGCGCATGGACAGGGAATGAAAAACTGTTTTTT.

The V call is TRBV7-2, the J call TRBJ1-1, with D perhaps TRBD1 (6 bases). Per germline, CDR1 SGHTA and CDR2 FQGNSA. With 5 bases removed from V and 5 bases from J, the gap between germline ends came to 12 bases. The CDR3 is 13 amino acids. Written as DNA, the CDR3 is TGTGCCAGCAGCCCGGGAGGGGGAACTGAAGCTTTCTTT. Protein sequence: CASSPGGGTEAFF.

The V and J genes are TRBV5-6 and TRBJ1-5; a possible D gene is TRBD1 (6 bases). V lost 4 bases to trimming and J lost 6 bases, with 17 bases between them. Germline V gene sequence: CDR1 SGHDT, CDR2 YYEEEE. The CDR3 sequence is 15 residues long. The CDR3 region has the DNA TGTGCCAGCAGCCACCTCCAGGGGCCCCGTCAGCCCCAGCATTTT. This codes for CASSHLQGPRQPQHF.

The chain is built from TRBV14 and TRBJ2-2; TRBD1 agrees at 7 bases. The CDR3 consists of 16 residues. J lost 4 bases, V lost 4 bases, and 9 bases had no gene match. Germline values: CDR1 SGHDN, CDR2 FVKESK. The chain's CDR3 is CASSLRQGRTTGELFF. As DNA, the CDR3 is TGTGCCAGCAGCCTCCGACAGGGCCGGACCACCGGGGAGCTGTTTTTT.